Following are 21 T cell receptor beta chains from one sample sequenced in a study of blood T cell repertoires in COVID-19. This table comes from immunoSEQ multiplex PCR, and its TCRdb copy is limited to in-frame clones, with some not included. The sample holds about 35,000 clones; about 83% are singletons and the top ten take approximately 3.6%. Sequenced: peripheral blood. These TCRs come from a man aged 45-60 years with acute or convalescent COVID-19.

V gene TRBV4-1 combines with J gene TRBJ1-6, with TRBD1 identical over 7 bases. Germline assignment: CDR1 MGHRA and CDR2 YSYEKL. The ends lost 1 base at V and 4 bases at J; junction bases unmatched: 4. The CDR3 is 16 amino acids. The DNA for the CDR3 is TGCGCCAGCAGCCAAGCAGGACAGGCATATAATTCACCCCTCCACTTT. This translates into CASSQAGQAYNSPLHF.

The chain couples TRBV15 to TRBJ2-3; D gene uncertain. The CDR3 runs to 12 residues. Germline V gene sequence: CDR1 LNHNV, CDR2 YYDKDF (reference sequence). Trimming stripped 1 base from V and 5 bases from J, with 4 bases between. The CDR3 spells CATSRAGDTQYF. The CDR3 nucleotides are TGTGCCACCAGCAGAGCGGGAGATACGCAGTATTTT.

This clone was observed a few times. This sequence joins TRBV6-1 and TRBJ2-7, with 10 bases lining up with TRBD2. CDR3 length: 16 residues. The V gene end was trimmed by 3 bases and the J gene end by 3 bases; junction bases not matched to a gene: 8. The germline CDR1 and CDR2 sequences are MNHNS and SASEGT. DNA of the CDR3: TGTGCCAGCAGTGACTACTCTAGCGGGAGTGGCTACGAGCAGTACTTC. Translating gives CASSDYSSGSGYEQYF.

The chain joins TRBV19 to TRBJ1-4; D may be TRBD1 (5 bases). The CDR3 length is 15 residues. Germline CDR1 is LNHDA and CDR2 is SQIVND (reference sequence). Trimming removed 6 bases at V and 1 base at J, with 12 bases between. CDR3 DNA sequence: TGTGCCAGTAGCCGACTGACAGAAACTAATGAAAAACTGTTTTTT. It is translated as CASSRLTETNEKLFF.

This sequence joins TRBV9 and TRBJ2-5, with TRBD2 matching over 11 bases. The V gene end was trimmed by 4 bases and the J gene end by 3 bases; junction bases not matched to a gene: 8. The CDR3 loop spans 16 amino acids. CDR1 is SGDLS, CDR2 YYNGEE, per germline. The CDR3 bases are TGTGCCAGCAGCCCAGGGGTAGCGGGGGGGGAAGAGACCCAGTACTTC. It translates to CASSPGVAGGEETQYF.

The V gene is TRBV7-2, the J gene TRBJ2-1; the match to TRBD2 covers 12 bases. V shed 4 bases and J 8 bases; nucleotides not matched to a gene: 9. This CDR3 comprises 16 residues. The germline V gene encodes CDR1 SGHTA and CDR2 FQGNSA. Written as DNA, the CDR3 is TGTGCCAGCAGCTCTCTAGCGGGGGGGTTTTGGGATGAGCAGTTCTTC. As protein: CASSSLAGGFWDEQFF.

The chain uses TRBV12-5 and TRBJ1-6, with D tentatively TRBD1 (6 bases). V gave up 0 bases and J gave up 6 bases, with 9 bases separating them. The V gene's germline CDR1 is LGHNT and CDR2 FRNRAP. This CDR3 region has 15 residues. CDR3 residues: CASGLVQGSNSPLHF. The CDR3 nucleotides are TGTGCTAGTGGTTTGGTTCAGGGGAGTAATTCACCCCTCCACTTT.

The V and J genes are TRBV11-2 and TRBJ1-1; weak D call: TRBD1 (5 bases). The CDR3 runs 13 residues. Trimming shortened V by 5 bases and J by 4 bases, and 11 bases separated the two germline ends. Germline V lookup: CDR1 SGHAT, CDR2 FQNNGV. The CDR3 is CASSPGLGTEAFF. DNA of the CDR3: TGTGCCAGCAGCCCAGGGCTCGGCACTGAAGCTTTCTTT.

This rearrangement joins TRBV28 to TRBJ2-1; D gene uncertain. Germline assignment: CDR1 MDHEN and CDR2 SYDVKM. The V end lost 4 bases, the J end lost 7 bases, and 11 bases lay between the germline ends. CDR3 length: 13 residues. In DNA, the CDR3 is TGTGCCAGCAGTTCACTAAGCTGGAATGAGCAGTTCTTC. Its protein is CASSSLSWNEQFF.

V usage is TRBV11-2 and J usage is TRBJ2-1; D may be TRBD1 (6 bases). The germline CDR1 and CDR2 sequences are SGHAT and FQNNGV. The CDR3 has 17 amino acids. V lost 3 bases to trimming and J lost 0 bases, with 15 bases between them. For the CDR3, the DNA is TGTGCCAGCAGCTTGCGCCCTGGACAGAGCTCCTACAATGAGCAGTTCTTC. As protein: CASSLRPGQSSYNEQFF. Supplemented by reference TRBV11-2 and TRBJ2-1, the full variable domain reads EAGVAQSPRYKIIEKRQSVAFWCNPISGHATLYWYQQILGQGPKLLIQFQNNGVVDDSQLPKDRFSAERLKGVDSTLKIQPAKLEDSAVYLCASSLRPGQSSYNEQFFGPGTRLTVL.

The CDR3 region is CSASFPSGPKNIQYF. Written as DNA, the CDR3 is TGCAGTGCTAGTTTTCCTAGCGGGCCCAAAAACATTCAGTACTTC. The chain links TRBV20-1 to TRBJ2-4; TRBD2 matches at 8 bases. Germline CDR1 reads DFQATT; CDR2 reads SNEGSKA (reference sequence). The V segment lost 3 bases and the J segment 2 bases; nucleotides outside the gene matches: 6. The CDR3 is 15 amino acids.

V is TRBV7-3 and J is TRBJ2-7; 7 bases are shared with TRBD1. CDR3 length equals 14 residues. V lost 4 bases and J lost 2; bases outside the gene matches: 5. Germline CDR1 SGHTA, CDR2 FQGTGA. CDR3 residues: CASSSWTGPYEQYF. The CDR3 DNA reads as TGTGCCAGCAGCTCCTGGACAGGACCCTACGAGCAGTACTTC.

This clone was recorded only once. V gene TRBV6-5 combines with J gene TRBJ2-1, with 11 bases that match TRBD2. CDR1 MNHEY and CDR2 SVGAGI come from the germline V gene. The CDR3 extends over 15 amino acids. J was trimmed by 7 bases and V by 6 bases; bases with no gene match: 8. CDR3 loop: CASSLGLAGLNEQFF. In DNA, the CDR3 is TGTGCCAGCAGCCTCGGACTAGCGGGTCTTAATGAGCAGTTCTTC.

The chain recombines TRBV6-6 with TRBJ2-3, with 8 positions matching TRBD1. The V gene end was trimmed by 2 bases and the J gene end by 6 bases; junction bases not matched to a gene: 10. CDR1 MNHNY and CDR2 SVGAGI come from the germline V gene (reference sequence). The CDR3 has 16 amino acids. In DNA, the CDR3 is TGTGCCAGCAGTTACCCTCGGACAGGGAATAGGGATACGCAGTATTTT. This codes for CASSYPRTGNRDTQYF.

The chain employs TRBV4-1 and TRBJ2-5; 11 bases align to TRBD2. The CDR3 has 16 residues. With V trimmed by 4 bases and J by 5 bases, 9 bases remained unmatched. Germline assignment: CDR1 MGHRA and CDR2 YSYEKL. The chain's CDR3 is CASSPRVAGGRETQYF. The DNA of the CDR3 is TGCGCCAGCAGCCCCAGGGTAGCGGGGGGGCGGGAGACCCAGTACTTC.

This clone was seen more than once but under ten times. The chain has TRBV4-1 and TRBJ1-1, with 10 bases that match TRBD1. There are 16 residues in the CDR3. The germline gives CDR1 MGHRA, CDR2 YSYEKL. Losses at the gene ends were 0 bases for V and 3 bases for J; bases not matched to a gene: 4. This CDR3 reads CASSQEGTGVDTEAFF. In nucleotides, the CDR3 is TGCGCCAGCAGCCAAGAGGGGACAGGGGTAGACACTGAAGCTTTCTTT.

The chain recombines TRBV7-8 with TRBJ1-5; a possible D gene is TRBD1 (6 bases). Trimming cost V 2 bases and J 2 bases, with 13 bases left between them. This CDR3 contains 16 residues. CDR1 is SGHVS and CDR2 is FQNEAQ in the germline V gene. The DNA of the CDR3 is TGTGCCAGCAGCTTACCCGGGACAAATCGCAATCAGCCCCAGCATTTT. Translation gives CASSLPGTNRNQPQHF.

This clone occurred a few times. The rearrangement links TRBV7-3 to TRBJ2-2; 9 nucleotides agree with TRBD2. Germline-derived CDR1 and CDR2 are SGHTA and FQGTGA. V lost 5 bases, J lost 7 bases, and 11 bases stayed unmatched. This CDR3 spans 16 amino acids. In nucleotides, the CDR3 is TGTGCCAGCAGCCCGTCGGGCGGGGGGGCCGGCGGGGAGCTGTTTTTT. As protein: CASSPSGGGAGGELFF. The full variable domain, with the rest looked up from reference TRBV7-3 and TRBJ2-2, is GAGVSQTPSNKVTEKGKYVELRCDPISGHTALYWYRQSLGQGPEFLIYFQGTGAADDSGLPNDRFFAVRPEGSVSTLKIQRTERGDSAVYLCASSPSGGGAGGELFFGEGSRLTVL.

This clone was observed a handful of times. The chain's CDR3 is CATSERTSGGPLEGTQYF. The CDR3 DNA reads as TGTGCCACCAGTGAAAGGACTAGCGGGGGCCCTCTTGAGGGCACGCAGTATTTT. The rearrangement joins TRBV24-1 to TRBJ2-3, with TRBD2 matching over 13 bases. There are 18 residues in the CDR3. V shed 4 bases, J shed 9 bases, and the junction held 15 bases outside the gene matches. Germline V gene lookup returns CDR1 KGHDR and CDR2 SFDVKD.

The chain carries TRBV29-1 and TRBJ2-7; tentative D call: TRBD2 (5 bases). This CDR3 spans 16 amino acids. CDR1 and CDR2 (germline): SQVTM, ANQGSEA. V lost 0 bases, J lost 5 bases, and 20 bases lay in between. DNA of the CDR3: TGCAGCGTTGAAGATTTATCCGCTAGAGGGCGCGACGAGCAGTACTTC. Translation: CSVEDLSARGRDEQYF.

V gene TRBV13 combines with J gene TRBJ2-1; D not certain. This CDR3 has 12 residues. V lost 4 bases and J lost 9, with 10 bases in between. Germline V gene sequence: CDR1 PRHDT, CDR2 FYEKMQ (reference sequence). CDR3 DNA sequence: TGTGCCAGCAGCTCTACAGCTGTTGAGCAGTTCTTC. Translation: CASSSTAVEQFF.